This T cell receptor beta chain was retrieved from a study of cytomegalovirus exposure and HLA in healthy donors. CDR3 length: 15 residues. The germline CDR1 and CDR2 sequences are SGHRS and YFSETQ. V lost 1 base, J lost 2 bases, and 4 bases stayed unmatched. Broader study findings: Near-uniform donor sequencing depth was presumed by presence/absence analyses. Follow-up analysis found HLA locus-dependent TCR association rates, highest for DRB1 and lowest for HLA-C. In a later analysis, CMV-associated beta chains were mostly HLA-associated, it appeared.

As concerns this clone: Its antigen is undetermined.

The PCR ran on 60 Vbeta and 13 Jbeta primers. The method was immunoSEQ multiplex PCR; TCRdb's version includes in-frame clones alone and lacks a portion of them. The table for this sample gives around 140,000 clones. The sequencing input was PBMCs. J is TRBJ2-3 and V is TRBV5-1, with TRBD1 matching 7 bases. This sequence originates from a man younger than 35 in good health and CMV-seronegative. This CDR3 reads CASSLQTGITDTQYF. DNA of the CDR3: TGCGCCAGCAGCTTGCAGACAGGGATCACAGATACGCAGTATTTT.